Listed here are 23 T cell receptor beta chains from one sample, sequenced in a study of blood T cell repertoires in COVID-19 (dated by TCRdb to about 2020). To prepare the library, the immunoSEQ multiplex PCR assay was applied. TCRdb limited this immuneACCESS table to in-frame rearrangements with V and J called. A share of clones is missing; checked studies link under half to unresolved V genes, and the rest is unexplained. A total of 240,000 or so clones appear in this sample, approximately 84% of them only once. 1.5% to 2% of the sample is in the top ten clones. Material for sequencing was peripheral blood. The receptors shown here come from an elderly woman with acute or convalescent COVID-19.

The CDR3 nucleotides read TGCGCCAGCAGCTTGCAGGGGACAGGAGAGACCCAGTACTTC. This gives the protein CASSLQGTGETQYF. The rearrangement joins TRBV5-1 to TRBJ2-5, with 8 bases that match TRBD1. Trimming cost V 1 base and J 4 bases; bases outside gene matches: 3. Germline loops: CDR1 SGHRS, CDR2 YFSETQ. The CDR3 contains 14 residues.

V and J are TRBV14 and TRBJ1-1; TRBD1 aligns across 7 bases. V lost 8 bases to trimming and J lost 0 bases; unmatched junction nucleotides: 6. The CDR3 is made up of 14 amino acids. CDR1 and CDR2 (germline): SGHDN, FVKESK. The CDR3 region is CASEKTGLNTEAFF. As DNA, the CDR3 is TGTGCCAGCGAAAAGACAGGGTTGAACACTGAAGCTTTCTTT. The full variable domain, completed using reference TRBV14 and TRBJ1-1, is EAGVTQFPSHSVIEKGQTVTLRCDPISGHDNLYWYRRVMGKEIKFLLHFVKESKQDESGMPNNRFLAERTGGTYSTLKVQPAELEDSGVYFCASEKTGLNTEAFFGQGTRLTVV.

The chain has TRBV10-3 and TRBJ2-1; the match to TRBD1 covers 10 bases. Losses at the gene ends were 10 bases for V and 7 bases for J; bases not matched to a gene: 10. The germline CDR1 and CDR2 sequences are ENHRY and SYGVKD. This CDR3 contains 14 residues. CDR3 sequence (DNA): TGTGCCAGCAGCCTCGGGACAGGGGAAAATGAGCAGTTCTTC. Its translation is CASSLGTGENEQFF.

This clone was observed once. In nucleotides, the CDR3 is TGTGCCACCAGCAGAGATCTGGGACAGGGAACGCGCTACACCTTC. This codes for CATSRDLGQGTRYTF. V gene TRBV15 combines with J gene TRBJ1-2, with 9 nucleotides matching TRBD1. The V segment lost 0 bases and the J segment 9 bases; nucleotides outside the gene matches: 8. CDR3 length equals 15 residues. Germline V gene lookup returns CDR1 LNHNV and CDR2 YYDKDF (reference sequence).

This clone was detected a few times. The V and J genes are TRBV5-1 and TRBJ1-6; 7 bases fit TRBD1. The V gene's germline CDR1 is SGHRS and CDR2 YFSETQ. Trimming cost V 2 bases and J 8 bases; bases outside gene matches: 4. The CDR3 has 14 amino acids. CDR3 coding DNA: TGCGCCAGCAGCTTTACAGGGGTCGATTCACCCCTCCACTTT. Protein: CASSFTGVDSPLHF.

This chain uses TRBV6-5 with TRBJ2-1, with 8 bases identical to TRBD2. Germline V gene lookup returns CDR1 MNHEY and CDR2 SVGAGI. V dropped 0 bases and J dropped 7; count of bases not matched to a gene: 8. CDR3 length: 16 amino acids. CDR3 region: CASSYSNSGVRNEQFF. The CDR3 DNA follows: TGTGCCAGCAGTTACTCGAATAGCGGGGTCAGGAATGAGCAGTTCTTC.

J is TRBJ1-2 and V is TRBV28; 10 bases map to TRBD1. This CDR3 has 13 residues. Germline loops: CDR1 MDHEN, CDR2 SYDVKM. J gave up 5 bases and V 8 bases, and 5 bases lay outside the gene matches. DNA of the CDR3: TGTGCCAGCTGGGACAGGGGCCATTATGGCTACACCTTC. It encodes CASWDRGHYGYTF.

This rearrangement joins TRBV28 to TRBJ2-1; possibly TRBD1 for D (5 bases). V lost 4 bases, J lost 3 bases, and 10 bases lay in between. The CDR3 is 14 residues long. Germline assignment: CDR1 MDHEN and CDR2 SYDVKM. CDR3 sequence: CASSSAGHYNEQFF. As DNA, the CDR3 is TGTGCCAGCAGTTCCGCAGGGCACTACAATGAGCAGTTCTTC.

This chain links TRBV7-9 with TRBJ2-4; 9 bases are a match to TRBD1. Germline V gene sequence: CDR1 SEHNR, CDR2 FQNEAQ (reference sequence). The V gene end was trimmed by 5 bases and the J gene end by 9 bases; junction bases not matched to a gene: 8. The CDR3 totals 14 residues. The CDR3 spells CASSQGQGRGIQYF. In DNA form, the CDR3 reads TGTGCCAGCAGCCAAGGACAGGGGCGTGGCATTCAGTACTTC. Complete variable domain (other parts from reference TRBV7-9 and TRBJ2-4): DTGVSQNPRHKITKRGQNVTFRCDPISEHNRLYWYRQTLGQGPEFLTYFQNEAQLEKSRLLSDRFSAERPKGSFSTLEIQRTEQGDSAMYLCASSQGQGRGIQYFGAGTRLSVL.

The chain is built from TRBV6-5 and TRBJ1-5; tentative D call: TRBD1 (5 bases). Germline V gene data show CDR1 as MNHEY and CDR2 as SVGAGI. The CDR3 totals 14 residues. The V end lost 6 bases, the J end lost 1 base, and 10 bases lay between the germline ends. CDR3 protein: CASSKTDSNQPQHF. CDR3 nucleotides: TGTGCCAGCAGCAAGACAGACAGCAATCAGCCCCAGCATTTT.

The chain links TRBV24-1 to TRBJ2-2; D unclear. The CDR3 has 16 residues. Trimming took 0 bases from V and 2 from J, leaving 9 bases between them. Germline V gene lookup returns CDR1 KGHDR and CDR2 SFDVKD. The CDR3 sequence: CATSDLQPSNTGELFF. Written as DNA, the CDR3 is TGTGCCACCAGTGATTTGCAGCCTAGTAACACCGGGGAGCTGTTTTTT.

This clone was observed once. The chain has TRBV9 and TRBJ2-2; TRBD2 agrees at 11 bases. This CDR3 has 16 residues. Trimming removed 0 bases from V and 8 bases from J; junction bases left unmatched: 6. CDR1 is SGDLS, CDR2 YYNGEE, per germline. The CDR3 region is CASSVALAGAGGELFF. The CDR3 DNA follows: TGTGCCAGCAGCGTAGCACTAGCGGGGGCCGGTGGGGAGCTGTTTTTT.

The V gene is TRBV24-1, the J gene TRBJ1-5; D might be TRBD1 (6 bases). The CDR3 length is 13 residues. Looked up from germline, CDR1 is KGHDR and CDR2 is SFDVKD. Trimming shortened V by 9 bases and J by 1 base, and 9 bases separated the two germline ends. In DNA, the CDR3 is TGTGCCACCTATGACAGGAGCAATCAGCCCCAGCATTTT. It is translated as CATYDRSNQPQHF.

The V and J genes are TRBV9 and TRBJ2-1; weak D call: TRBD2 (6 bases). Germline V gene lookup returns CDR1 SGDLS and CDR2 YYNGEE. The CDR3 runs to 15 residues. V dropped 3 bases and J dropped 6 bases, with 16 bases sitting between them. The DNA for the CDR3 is TGTGCCAGCAGCGGGCACAACCTCGGGGGCAATGAGCAGTTCTTC. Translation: CASSGHNLGGNEQFF.

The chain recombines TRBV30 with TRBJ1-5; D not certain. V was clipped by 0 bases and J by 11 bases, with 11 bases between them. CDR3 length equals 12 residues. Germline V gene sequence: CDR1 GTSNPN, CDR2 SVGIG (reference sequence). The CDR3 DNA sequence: TGTGCCTGGAGTGTCTCCGGACTTACCCAGCATTTT. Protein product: CAWSVSGLTQHF.

The CDR3 region is CASSPNMAGGPNTGELFF. For the CDR3, the DNA is TGTGCCAGCAGCCCAAATATGGCGGGGGGCCCGAACACCGGGGAGCTGTTTTTT. The V gene is TRBV7-3, the J gene TRBJ2-2; 8 bases map to TRBD2. The germline V gene has CDR1 SGHTA and CDR2 FQGTGA. V shed 5 bases, J shed 0 bases, and the junction held 11 bases outside the gene matches. This CDR3 comprises 18 residues.

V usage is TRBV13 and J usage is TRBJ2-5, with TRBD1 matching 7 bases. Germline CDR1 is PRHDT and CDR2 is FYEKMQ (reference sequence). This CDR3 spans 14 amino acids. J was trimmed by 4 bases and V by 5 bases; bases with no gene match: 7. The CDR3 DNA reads TGTGCCAGCAGCAAAGACAGGGTCCGAGAGACCCAGTACTTC. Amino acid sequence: CASSKDRVRETQYF. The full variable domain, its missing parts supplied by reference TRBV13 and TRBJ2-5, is AAGVIQSPRHLIKEKRETATLKCYPIPRHDTVYWYQQGPGQDPQFLISFYEKMQSDKGSIPDRFSAQQFSDYHSELNMSSLELGDSALYFCASSKDRVRETQYFGPGTRLLVL.

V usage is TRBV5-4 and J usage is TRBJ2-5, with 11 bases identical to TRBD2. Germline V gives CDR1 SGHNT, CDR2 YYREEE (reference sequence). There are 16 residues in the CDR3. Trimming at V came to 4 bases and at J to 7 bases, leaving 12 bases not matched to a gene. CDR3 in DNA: TGTGCCAGCAGCCCTGGACTAGCGGGCCCCGCGGGGACCCAGTACTTC. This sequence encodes CASSPGLAGPAGTQYF.

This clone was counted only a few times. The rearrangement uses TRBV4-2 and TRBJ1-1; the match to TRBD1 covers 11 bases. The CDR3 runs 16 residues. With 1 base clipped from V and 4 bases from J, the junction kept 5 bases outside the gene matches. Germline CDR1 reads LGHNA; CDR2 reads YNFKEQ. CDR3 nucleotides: TGTGCCAGCAGCCAAGGGCCGGGACAGGGGGGCACTGAAGCTTTCTTT. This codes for CASSQGPGQGGTEAFF.

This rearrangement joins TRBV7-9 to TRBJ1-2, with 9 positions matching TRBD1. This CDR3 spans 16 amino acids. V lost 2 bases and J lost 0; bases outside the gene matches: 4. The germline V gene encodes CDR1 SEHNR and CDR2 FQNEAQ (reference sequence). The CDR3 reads CASSLPDRGPNYGYTF. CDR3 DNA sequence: TGTGCCAGCAGCTTACCGGACAGGGGACCTAACTATGGCTACACCTTC.

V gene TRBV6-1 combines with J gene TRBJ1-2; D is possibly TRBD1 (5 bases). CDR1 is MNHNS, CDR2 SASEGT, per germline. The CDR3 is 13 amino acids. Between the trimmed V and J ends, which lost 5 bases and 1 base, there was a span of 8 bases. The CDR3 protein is CASSRGDNYGYTF. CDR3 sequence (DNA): TGTGCCAGCAGTCGGGGGGATAACTATGGCTACACCTTC.

This CDR3 is CASSLDRGWSEQYF. CDR3 DNA: TGTGCCAGCAGTTTAGACAGGGGATGGTCCGAGCAGTACTTC. The J gene is TRBJ2-7, the V gene TRBV28; 8 bases line up with TRBD1. The CDR3 spans 14 residues. The V and J ends lost 2 bases and 6 bases, in that order; junction bases with no gene match: 6. Germline CDR1 reads MDHEN; CDR2 reads SYDVKM.

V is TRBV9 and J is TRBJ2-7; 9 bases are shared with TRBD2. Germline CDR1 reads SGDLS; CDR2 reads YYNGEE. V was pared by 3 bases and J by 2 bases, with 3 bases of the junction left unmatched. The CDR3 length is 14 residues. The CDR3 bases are TGTGCCAGCAGCGCGGGACTAGCCGCCTACGAGCAGTACTTC. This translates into CASSAGLAAYEQYF.